This T cell receptor beta chain came from a study of blood T cell repertoires in COVID-19 (dated by TCRdb to 2019 to 2021). In terms of the full investigation: Samples from collaborators originated in the United States, Italy and Spain and spanned both the acute and convalescent phases of COVID-19. Sample metadata almost always included a de-identified subject ID, COVID-19 status, age in years and sex. Subjects who had been exposed to COVID-19, were actively infected with it, or had recovered from it provided the deeply sampled blood TCRbeta repertoires that made up the dataset. The prospective study material was composed of cDNA or gDNA derived from T cells, B-cell-depleted T cells, or PBMCs. A freely available public database, intended as a resource for researchers studying the immune response to SARS-CoV-2, is where the repertoires were released. Samples were obtained from the ongoing ImmuneRACE study (first 160 participants) and from 1,000 to 1,500 subjects provided by 6 global collaborators. Where available, HLA class I and class II types were taken from metadata supplied by the sample provider and were not determined by assay-based typing.

CDR1 and CDR2, looked up from the germline V gene, are KGHSH and LQKENI. At the junction V is shortened by 6 bases and J by 5 bases, with 17 bases in between. CDR3 length: 16 amino acids, cysteine to phenylalanine. The only DNA kept is the CDR3, 48 bases in frame from the first base. Overall results and qualifications from the work: Clinical and demographic metadata were provided uncurated, with the amount varying by source and participant.

TCRbeta CDR3 regions were amplified from genomic DNA using the immunoSEQ Assay, a bias-controlled multiplex PCR. In the paper's pipeline: Nucleated cell counts per sample were estimated from amplification of reference gene primers within the assay. Sequence reads were collapsed and filtered to measure the absolute abundance of every unique TCRbeta CDR3 rearrangement. Productive Simpson clonality was computed per sample as the square root of Simpson's diversity index over productive rearrangements. TCRdb mirrors the immuneACCESS table, restricted to in-frame sequences. Some clones are absent from its copies; in checked studies, under half trace to an unresolved V gene, and the reason for the others is unknown. The DNA gave D and trimming, while V, J and clone size come from that table. The sample has around 200,000 clones on record, 80% to 90% of them singletons. The ten largest clonotypes hold around 4.9% of the sample.

Whole blood was collected in K2EDTA tubes by collaborating institutions according to the institutions' own protocols. Collaborator samples were shipped for TCRbeta analysis as frozen whole blood, isolated PBMCs, or DNA extracted from either sample type. Notes on this clone: It lacks a known antigen. Base qualities are not provided; no much larger clone lies one nucleotide away.

This TCR was sampled from a woman older than 75 with acute or convalescent COVID-19. The sequenced sample was peripheral blood. The sequence is built from TRBV18 and TRBJ1-6; no D segment can be confidently identified. The CDR3 amino acid sequence is: CASSQNLGPDNSPLHF. The sequenced DNA is TGTGCCAGCTCCCAGAACTTGGGCCCTGATAATTCACCCCTCCACTTT.